This entry lists 4 T cell receptor beta chains sequenced from one sample in a study of neurological immune-mediated disorders (dated by TCRdb to about 2019). The method behind the library was 5' RACE. The run used an Illumina HiSeq 2500. TCRdb reran the public reads through fastp at Q25 and MiXCR, keeping productive beta chains. Rows matching on CDR3 protein sequence are summarized as one entry with the most common DNA and genes. The sample data list tens of thousands of distinct CDR3 sequences, and 13% of these were observed just once. About 5.5% of the sample is in the top ten clones. The time point label corresponds to: technical triplicate 1. Sequenced: CD4+ T cells from blood. The receptors were gathered from a female donor with HTLV-1-associated myelopathy (HAM/TSP).

This clonotype was detected many times. V usage is TRBV5-1 and J usage is TRBJ2-1; 14 bases are a match to TRBD2. The CDR3 loop spans 16 amino acids. CDR1 and CDR2 (germline): SGHRS, YFSETQ. The junction had 8 bases not matched to a gene; V was cut back by 4 bases and J by 8 bases. In nucleotides, the CDR3 is TGCGCCAGCAGCCCCCGACTAGCGGGAGGGGGGCATGAGCAGTTCTTC. As protein: CASSPRLAGGGHEQFF.

This clonotype was detected many times. The gene calls are TRBV20-1 and TRBJ2-3, with D uncertain. Germline CDR1 and CDR2: DFQATT and SNEGSKA (reference sequence). The CDR3 totals 13 residues. Trimming took off 3 bases at V and 0 bases at J, with 7 bases between the two ends. As DNA, the CDR3 is TGCAGTGCTAGGGTCAAGAGCACAGATACGCAGTATTTT. Its translation: CSARVKSTDTQYF.

In its sample, this clonotype was seen many times. The genes are TRBV11-2 and TRBJ2-3; D is uncertain. In germline, CDR1 is SGHAT, CDR2 FQNNGV. Trimming left V 5 bases short and J 0 bases short, with 6 bases between. The CDR3 length is 13 residues. This CDR3 reads CASSLPSTDTQYF. Written as DNA, the CDR3 is TGTGCCAGCAGCCTACCTAGCACAGATACGCAGTATTTT.

This clonotype was detected ten times or more. V and J are TRBV7-2 and TRBJ2-1; either TRBD1 or TRBD2 may supply D (5 bases each). Looked up from germline, CDR1 is SGHTA and CDR2 is FQGNSA. Trimming left V 5 bases short and J 1 base short, with 12 bases between. The length of the CDR3 is 15 residues. The CDR3 DNA reads TGTGCCAGCAGCCACCGGGACCCGTCCTACAATGAGCAGTTCTTC. Translated, it gives CASSHRDPSYNEQFF.